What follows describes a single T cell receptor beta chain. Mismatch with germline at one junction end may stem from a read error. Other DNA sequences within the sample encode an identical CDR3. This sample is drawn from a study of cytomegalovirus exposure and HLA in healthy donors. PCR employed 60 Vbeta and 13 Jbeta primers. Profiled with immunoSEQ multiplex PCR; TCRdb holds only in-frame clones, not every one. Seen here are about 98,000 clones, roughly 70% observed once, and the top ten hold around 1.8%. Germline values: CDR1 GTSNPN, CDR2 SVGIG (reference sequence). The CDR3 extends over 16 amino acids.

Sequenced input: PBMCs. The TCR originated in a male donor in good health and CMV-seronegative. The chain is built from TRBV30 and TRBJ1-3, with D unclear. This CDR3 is CAWSHGPVLSGNTIYF. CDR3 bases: TGCGCCTGGAGCCATGGTCCGGTTCTATCTGGAAACACCATATATTTT.